This section outlines one TCR beta chain sequence together with its context. What it binds is not known. This specimen belongs to a study of T cell repertoires in cytomegalovirus infection. The CDR3 extends over 13 amino acids. CDR1 and CDR2 (germline): SQVTM, ANQGSEA. V was shortened by 7 bases and J by 6 bases, with 18 bases between the two germline ends. TCRdb used MiXCR to reprocess the reads, holding one entry per CDR3 protein. The sample holds around 500,000 distinct CDR3 sequences, about 39% seen once. Study results and limitations: What dominated the ex vivo response were HLA-C-restricted CMV-specific TCR beta clonotypes. Cumulated frequencies of public TCR beta families served to identify carriers of CMV plus the relevant HLA.

The sequence derives from a human donor in good health (CMV status not recorded). Some clones in this sample may be carry-over from other donors' samples. V is TRBV29-1 and J is TRBJ1-2; D call uncertain. The material sequenced was cultured PBMCs, taken from culture after CMV antigen stimulation. The CDR3 sequence: CSALEQPPDGYTF. The CDR3 DNA is TGCAGCGCGCTCGAACAGCCTCCCGATGGCTACACCTTC.